The 32 T cell receptor beta chains below were found in one sample sequenced in a study of blood T cell repertoires in COVID-19 (dated by TCRdb to between 2020 and 2021). Library preparation was by the immunoSEQ multiplex PCR assay. TCRdb carries this immuneACCESS record with in-frame sequences only. Its versions omit some clonotypes, under half of them owing to an unresolved V gene in the studies checked, with the rest unexplained. The sample yields over 120,000 clones; 76% were counted once. 4.5% of the sample comes from the top ten. The sample taken for sequencing was peripheral blood. Receptors originate from a woman aged 80 or older with active or convalescent COVID-19.

This chain connects TRBV12-3 or TRBV12-4 to TRBJ2-3; no reliable D call. The CDR3 is 12 amino acids. The V end was cut by 1 base, the J end by 7 bases, with 6 bases between. As DNA, the CDR3 is TGTGCCAGCAGTTTAGAACCTAATACGCAGTATTTT. It encodes CASSLEPNTQYF.

V is TRBV5-4 and J is TRBJ2-1; 8 bases are shared with TRBD2. Germline CDR1 reads SGHNT; CDR2 reads YYREEE (reference sequence). This CDR3 has 15 amino acids. Trimming removed 1 base from V and 7 bases from J; junction bases left unmatched: 7. The CDR3 DNA reads TGTGCCAGCAGCTTGCCATTAGCGGGGAGGAATGAGCAGTTCTTC. Its protein is CASSLPLAGRNEQFF.

The chain is built from TRBV20-1 and TRBJ1-4; 9 bases agree with TRBD1. There are 11 residues in the CDR3. From germline, CDR1 is DFQATT and CDR2 SNEGSKA (reference sequence). The CDR3 sequence: CSGQGREKLFF. The CDR3 coding sequence is TGCAGCGGACAGGGGCGCGAAAAACTGTTTTTT.

The V call is TRBV6-1, the J call TRBJ1-4, with D tentatively TRBD1 (5 bases). From germline, CDR1 is MNHNS and CDR2 SASEGT. The CDR3 spans 16 residues. V lost 2 bases, J lost 8 bases, and 18 bases lay in between. The chain's CDR3 is CASSESAGRDAEKLFF. For the CDR3, the DNA is TGTGCCAGCAGTGAAAGTGCGGGGAGGGACGCCGAAAAACTGTTTTTT.

The chain links TRBV15 to TRBJ1-5; 10 bases align to TRBD1. The germline V gene encodes CDR1 LNHNV and CDR2 YYDKDF (reference sequence). After removal of 2 bases from V and 6 bases from J, the junction contained 10 bases not matched to a gene. The CDR3 loop spans 17 amino acids. The CDR3 DNA reads as TGTGCCACCAGCAGAAGACAGGGGGCAGTGTCCGCTCAGCCCCAGCATTTT. Protein sequence: CATSRRQGAVSAQPQHF.

The chain couples TRBV7-8 to TRBJ2-7; maybe TRBD1 (5 bases). Deletions cut 5 bases from V and 1 base from J, with 21 bases between. CDR3 length: 17 amino acids. Germline loops: CDR1 SGHVS, CDR2 FQNEAQ. The CDR3 bases are TGTGCCAGCAGCCCGAGAGGAACAGGCCTTCGGTCCTACGAGCAGTACTTC. Its protein is CASSPRGTGLRSYEQYF.

The gene calls are TRBV6-2 or TRBV6-3 and TRBJ1-5, with 7 bases identical to TRBD1. V gave up 7 bases and J gave up 3 bases; unmatched junction bases: 6. The CDR3 consists of 14 residues. Germline CDR1 and CDR2: MNHEY and SVGEGT. CDR3 nucleotide sequence: TGTGCCAGCACCCCGGGACAGCCCAATCAGCCCCAGCATTTT. Its protein product is CASTPGQPNQPQHF.

This clone was seen a handful of times. The chain uses TRBV19 and TRBJ1-2, with 9 bases that match TRBD1. Germline lookup yields CDR1 LNHDA and CDR2 SQIVND (reference sequence). V shed 0 bases, J shed 2 bases, and the junction held 1 base outside the gene matches. The CDR3 is made up of 15 amino acids. CDR3 nucleotides: TGTGCCAGTAGTATAGACGGGACAGGGAACTATGGCTACACCTTC. It translates to CASSIDGTGNYGYTF.

This clone was recorded once. CDR3 nucleotide sequence: TGCGCCAGCAGCTTGTGGCGGTCTAATGAAAAACTGTTTTTT. Protein sequence: CASSLWRSNEKLFF. The V gene is TRBV5-1, the J gene TRBJ1-4; D gene ambiguous. Germline V gene lookup returns CDR1 SGHRS and CDR2 YFSETQ. V was clipped by 1 base and J by 3 bases, with 7 bases between them. This CDR3 comprises 14 residues.

The chain has TRBV2 and TRBJ1-5, with D possibly being TRBD1 (6 bases). The CDR3 covers 14 residues. Germline CDR1 is SNHLY and CDR2 is FYNNEI. The V end lost 6 bases, the J end lost 6 bases, and 15 bases lay between the germline ends. The CDR3 loop reads CASRPQGRGQPQHF. CDR3 nucleotide sequence: TGTGCCAGCAGACCACAGGGTCGGGGTCAGCCCCAGCATTTT. Full variable domain (remainder filled in from reference TRBV2 and TRBJ1-5): EPEVTQTPSHQVTQMGQEVILRCVPISNHLYFYWYRQILGQKVEFLVSFYNNEISEKSEIFDDQFSVERPDGSNFTLKIRSTKLEDSAMYFCASRPQGRGQPQHFGDGTRLSIL.

Here the CDR3 DNA reads TGTGCCAGCAGTTTAACAGGGGCTGGAGGGACCCAGTACTTC. Translating gives CASSLTGAGGTQYF. The V call is TRBV28, the J call TRBJ2-5, with 7 bases lining up with TRBD1. The germline gives CDR1 MDHEN, CDR2 SYDVKM. This CDR3 spans 14 amino acids. Trimming removed 2 bases from V and 7 bases from J; junction bases left unmatched: 7. The entire variable domain, with the rest obtained from reference TRBV28 and TRBJ2-5, is as follows: DVKVTQSSRYLVKRTGEKVFLECVQDMDHENMFWYRQDPGLGLRLIYFSYDVKMKEKGDIPEGYSVSREKKERFSLILESASTNQTSMYLCASSLTGAGGTQYFGPGTRLLVL.

J is TRBJ2-1 and V is TRBV14; 12 bases are shared with TRBD1. This CDR3 comprises 17 residues. V shed 0 bases and J 7 bases; nucleotides not matched to a gene: 7. Germline V lookup: CDR1 SGHDN, CDR2 FVKESK. The CDR3 here is CASSQDMGQGARNEQFF. The CDR3 DNA reads as TGTGCCAGCAGCCAAGATATGGGACAGGGGGCGCGAAATGAGCAGTTCTTC.

J is TRBJ1-2 and V is TRBV10-3; D not resolved. The CDR3 sequence is 14 residues long. Germline V gene data show CDR1 as ENHRY and CDR2 as SYGVKD. V shed 6 bases and J shed 4 bases, with 15 bases lying between them. Here the CDR3 reads CAIREEGKSYGYTF. The CDR3 nucleotides are TGTGCCATCAGGGAAGAGGGAAAGTCCTATGGCTACACCTTC.

V usage is TRBV18 and J usage is TRBJ1-1; no reliable D call. V dropped 3 bases and J dropped 5 bases, with 13 bases sitting between them. The CDR3 runs to 14 residues. Germline loops: CDR1 KGHSH, CDR2 LQKENI. CDR3 bases: TGTGCCAGCTCACCCCCAGCCGAGGTGACTGAAGCTTTCTTT. This translates into CASSPPAEVTEAFF.

The chain links TRBV2 to TRBJ1-1; the match to TRBD1 covers 10 bases. Germline trimming cut 10 bases from V and 4 bases from J; bases unmatched to any gene: 6. Germline lookup yields CDR1 SNHLY and CDR2 FYNNEI. This CDR3 has 13 amino acids. The CDR3 region has the DNA TGTGCCACCACCAGGACAGGGGGCACTGAAGCTTTCTTT. Its protein product is CATTRTGGTEAFF.

The chain has TRBV2 and TRBJ1-6; D uncertain. Germline-derived CDR1 and CDR2 are SNHLY and FYNNEI. The CDR3 consists of 15 residues. Between the trimmed V and J ends, which lost 3 bases and 17 bases, there was a span of 23 bases. The CDR3 spells CASSDSVGERRVFHF. CDR3 bases: TGTGCCAGCAGTGATTCGGTTGGGGAAAGGCGGGTTTTCCACTTT.

This clone showed up just once. This chain connects TRBV5-1 to TRBJ2-1, with TRBD2 matching over 8 bases. CDR1 and CDR2 from the germline V gene are SGHRS and YFSETQ. The CDR3 is 17 residues long. J was trimmed by 4 bases and V by 1 base; bases with no gene match: 10. In nucleotides, the CDR3 is TGCGCCAGCAGCTTGAGGATAGCGGGGCAAAGATACAATGAGCAGTTCTTC. It specifies CASSLRIAGQRYNEQFF.

The genes are TRBV13 and TRBJ1-1, with D maybe TRBD1 (5 bases). V was pared by 1 base and J by 3 bases, with 12 bases between. The CDR3 is made up of 15 amino acids. The germline gives CDR1 PRHDT, CDR2 FYEKMQ (reference sequence). The CDR3 coding sequence is TGTGCCAGCAGCTTAGTTCAGGGTGTGGACACTGAAGCTTTCTTT. This encodes CASSLVQGVDTEAFF.

V is TRBV10-3 and J is TRBJ1-1; 9 nucleotides agree with TRBD1. Germline V gene lookup returns CDR1 ENHRY and CDR2 SYGVKD. The trim removed 5 bases at V and 3 bases at J, leaving 4 bases unmatched. This CDR3 comprises 14 residues. CDR3 DNA sequence: TGTGCCATCAGTTTGACAGGGGGGGACACTGAAGCTTTCTTT. This translates into CAISLTGGDTEAFF.

There are a few counts of this clone. The V and J genes are TRBV19 and TRBJ2-1; 8 nucleotides align to TRBD1. Trimming at V came to 4 bases and at J to 0 bases, leaving 8 bases not matched to a gene. Germline assignment: CDR1 LNHDA and CDR2 SQIVND (reference sequence). The CDR3 totals 17 residues. The CDR3 coding sequence is TGTGCCAGTAGTAGAGACAGGGGAAGTAGCTCCTACAATGAGCAGTTCTTC. This encodes CASSRDRGSSSYNEQFF.

The CDR3 spells CASSFTGQGVNGYTF. The DNA for the CDR3 is TGTGCCAGCAGCTTCACCGGACAGGGGGTTAATGGCTACACCTTC. The chain is built from TRBV7-3 and TRBJ1-2, with TRBD1 matching over 10 bases. J lost 6 bases, V lost 3 bases, and 7 bases had no gene match. The CDR3 spans 15 residues. Per the germline V gene, CDR1 is SGHTA and CDR2 is FQGTGA. Supplemented by reference TRBV7-3 and TRBJ1-2, the full variable domain reads GAGVSQTPSNKVTEKGKYVELRCDPISGHTALYWYRQSLGQGPEFLIYFQGTGAADDSGLPNDRFFAVRPEGSVSTLKIQRTERGDSAVYLCASSFTGQGVNGYTFGSGTRLTVV.

CDR3 loop: CASSTPGLAGGQVTQYF. The CDR3 nucleotides are TGTGCCAGCAGTACGCCCGGACTAGCGGGGGGGCAGGTGACCCAGTACTTC. The chain links TRBV27 to TRBJ2-5, with 15 bases fitting TRBD2. J lost 7 bases, V lost 5 bases, and 11 bases had no gene match. Germline CDR1 reads MNHEY; CDR2 reads SMNVEV (reference sequence). This CDR3 has 17 amino acids.

This clone was seen a few times. The rearrangement uses TRBV28 and TRBJ2-3, with TRBD1 as a possible D gene (5 bases). V was pared by 4 bases and J by 1 base, with 9 bases between. The CDR3 is made up of 14 amino acids. CDR1 is MDHEN, CDR2 SYDVKM, per germline. The CDR3 loop reads CASSSNRRTDTQYF. The CDR3 DNA follows: TGTGCCAGCAGTTCGAACAGGCGCACAGATACGCAGTATTTT.

The chain has TRBV27 and TRBJ2-7; tentatively, D is TRBD1 (7 bases). Germline values: CDR1 MNHEY, CDR2 SMNVEV (reference sequence). The CDR3 has 16 amino acids. Between the trimmed V and J ends, which lost 2 bases and 0 bases, there was a span of 14 bases. CDR3: CASSLLRGEFSYEQYF. DNA of the CDR3: TGTGCCAGCAGTTTACTCAGGGGGGAATTCTCCTACGAGCAGTACTTC.

The V gene is TRBV28, the J gene TRBJ1-5; D is uncertain. CDR3 length equals 12 residues. The V gene's germline CDR1 is MDHEN and CDR2 SYDVKM. Trimming stripped 9 bases from V and 1 base from J, with 7 bases between. The CDR3 loop reads CASRLSNQPQHF. As DNA, the CDR3 is TGTGCCAGTCGGTTGAGCAATCAGCCCCAGCATTTT.

The V and J genes are TRBV5-4 and TRBJ1-2, with 7 bases aligning to TRBD1. CDR1 is SGHNT, CDR2 YYREEE, per germline (reference sequence). The CDR3 totals 15 residues. V lost 5 bases, J lost 0 bases, and 7 bases stayed unmatched. In DNA, the CDR3 is TGTGCCAGCAGACCACAGGGGACAACTAACTATGGCTACACCTTC. It codes for CASRPQGTTNYGYTF.

The chain uses TRBV18 and TRBJ1-2; TRBD1 agrees at 7 bases. Trimming removed 1 base from V and 4 bases from J; junction bases left unmatched: 6. This CDR3 spans 15 amino acids. Germline CDR1 and CDR2: KGHSH and LQKENI. The CDR3 loop reads CASSPQGQEIYGYTF. The CDR3 coding sequence is TGTGCCAGCTCACCACAAGGACAGGAGATCTATGGCTACACCTTC.

V is TRBV19 and J is TRBJ2-7; TRBD1 matches 9 bases. The junction had 7 bases not matched to a gene; V was cut back by 5 bases and J by 2 bases. The length of the CDR3 is 15 residues. Looked up from germline, CDR1 is LNHDA and CDR2 is SQIVND (reference sequence). CDR3 nucleotide sequence: TGTGCCAGTAGTGGACAGGGGACGGTTACCTACGAGCAGTACTTC. Translated: CASSGQGTVTYEQYF.

This clone was detected once. The chain couples TRBV30 to TRBJ2-2; D possibly corresponds to TRBD1 (5 bases). Trimming cost V 1 base and J 5 bases, with 8 bases left between them. Germline CDR1 is GTSNPN and CDR2 is SVGIG (reference sequence). The CDR3 extends over 13 amino acids. This CDR3 reads CAWSAGITGELFF. The CDR3 nucleotides read TGTGCCTGGAGTGCAGGGATAACCGGGGAGCTGTTTTTT. Full variable domain (missing parts from reference TRBV30 and TRBJ2-2): SQTIHQWPATLVQPVGSPLSLECTVEGTSNPNLYWYRQAAGRGLQLLFYSVGIGQISSEVPQNLSASRPQDRQFILSSKKLLLSDSGFYLCAWSAGITGELFFGEGSRLTVL.

The chain joins TRBV16 to TRBJ1-1; 8 bases agree with TRBD1. CDR1 and CDR2 (germline): KGHSY, FQNENV. V trimming: 4 bases; J trimming: 4 bases; junction bases outside the gene matches: 11. The CDR3 covers 16 residues. In DNA, the CDR3 is TGTGCCAGCAGCCGAACCTCAGGGGGCGCCGGCACTGAAGCTTTCTTT. This translates into CASSRTSGGAGTEAFF. Full variable domain (rest looked up from reference TRBV16 and TRBJ1-1): GEEVAQTPKHLVRGEGQKAKLYCAPIKGHSYVFWYQQVLKNEFKFLISFQNENVFDETGMPKERFSAKCLPNSPCSLEIQATKLEDSAVYFCASSRTSGGAGTEAFFGQGTRLTVV.

The chain has TRBV2 and TRBJ2-3; D uncertain. The CDR3 is 12 residues long. V was clipped by 5 bases and J by 6 bases, with 9 bases between them. Germline V gene sequence: CDR1 SNHLY, CDR2 FYNNEI. In DNA form, the CDR3 reads TGTGCCAGCAGTACCACGAGGGATACGCAGTATTTT. Encoded protein: CASSTTRDTQYF.

This clone has only a few counts. The gene calls are TRBV19 and TRBJ2-7; tentative D call: TRBD2 (6 bases). Per the germline V gene, CDR1 is LNHDA and CDR2 is SQIVND (reference sequence). V lost 3 bases, J lost 7 bases, and 22 bases lay in between. The CDR3 is made up of 16 amino acids. Here the CDR3 DNA reads TGTGCCAGTAGTATGCTCGCGGGTGGAGGGATTGGAGAGCAGTACTTC. This codes for CASSMLAGGGIGEQYF.